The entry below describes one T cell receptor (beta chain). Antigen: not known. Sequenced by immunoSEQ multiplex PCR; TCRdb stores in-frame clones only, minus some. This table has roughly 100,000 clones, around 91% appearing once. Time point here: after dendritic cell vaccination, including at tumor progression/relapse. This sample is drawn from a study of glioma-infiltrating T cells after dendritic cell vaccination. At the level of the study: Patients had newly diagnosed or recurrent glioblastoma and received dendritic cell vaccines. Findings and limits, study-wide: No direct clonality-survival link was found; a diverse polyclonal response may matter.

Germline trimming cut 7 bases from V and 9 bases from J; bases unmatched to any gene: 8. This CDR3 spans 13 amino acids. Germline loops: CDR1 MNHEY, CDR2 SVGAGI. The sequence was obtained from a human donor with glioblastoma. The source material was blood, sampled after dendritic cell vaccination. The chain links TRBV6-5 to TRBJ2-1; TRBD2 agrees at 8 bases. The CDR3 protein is CASTQTSVGEQFF. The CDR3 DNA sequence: TGTGCCAGCACCCAGACTAGCGTCGGTGAGCAGTTCTTC.